A single T cell receptor (beta chain) is shown here with its context. These data are taken from a study of cytomegalovirus exposure and HLA in healthy donors. The CDR3 spans 15 residues. Germline CDR1 reads SGDLS; CDR2 reads YYNGEE. Trimming removed 4 bases from V and 4 bases from J, with 18 bases in between. The primer mix had 60 Vbeta and 13 Jbeta primers. Sequencing was performed with immunoSEQ multiplex PCR; in TCRdb, only in-frame clones are kept and a portion is missing. Among some 110,000 clones listed, 81% were seen once. This sequence was found in a young woman in good health and CMV-seronegative. The chain couples TRBV9 to TRBJ2-7, with a possible D match to TRBD2 (5 bases). The sample was PBMCs. DNA for the CDR3: TGTGCCAGCAGCCCGGCGAGGGCGCCCCTTTACGAGCAGTACTTC. It codes for CASSPARAPLYEQYF.